The text below deals with one TCR beta chain. Its antigen is undetermined. These data come from a study of cytotoxic CD8 clonotypes in ibrutinib-treated CLL. Study findings and constraints: Clonality climbed at ibrutinib response, then dropped toward baseline at progression. Public clonotypes, an uncommon group, contracted or remained stable on treatment. Baseline values of clonality outstripped age-matched healthy donors and followed circulating CD8+ T-cell counts.

Here immunoSEQ multiplex PCR was the method, and the copy in TCRdb shows in-frame clones only, minus some. The sample records about 85,000 clones, around 79% being singletons. The source material was PBMCs, sampled after 12 months of ibrutinib treatment. This receptor was taken from a human donor with chronic lymphocytic leukemia.

CDR3 in amino acids: CASSIMLGAYEQYF. In DNA form, the CDR3 reads TGTGCCAGTAGTATAATGCTGGGGGCTTACGAGCAGTACTTC. The V and J genes are TRBV19 and TRBJ2-7, with D possibly TRBD1 on 6 matching bases. Per the germline V gene, CDR1 is LNHDA and CDR2 is SQIVND (reference sequence). This CDR3 is built from 14 residues. Trimming took off 2 bases at V and 4 bases at J, with 12 bases between the two ends.